This T cell receptor (beta chain) was identified in a study of long-term antiretroviral therapy in people with HIV. The CDR3 sequence is 15 residues long. After removal of 3 bases from V and 10 bases from J, the junction contained 15 bases not matched to a gene. Germline V gene data show CDR1 as SQVTM and CDR2 as ANQGSEA. Survey-level immunoSEQ v3.0 assays were run. The data were produced by immunoSEQ multiplex PCR, yet TCRdb's version contains in-frame clones alone and is incomplete. Seen here are roughly 15,000 clones, roughly 82% observed once, and the top ten hold 16%. This chain joins TRBV29-1 and TRBJ1-1; 9 bases map to TRBD1. The receptor's source is a middle-aged woman with HIV. The sequenced sample was unsorted PBMCs, obtained 1.8 years before starting antiretroviral therapy. DNA of the CDR3: TGCAGCGTTGAGGAGCCGGGACAGGGACCCCGGGGAGCTTTCTTT. It encodes CSVEEPGQGPRGAFF.